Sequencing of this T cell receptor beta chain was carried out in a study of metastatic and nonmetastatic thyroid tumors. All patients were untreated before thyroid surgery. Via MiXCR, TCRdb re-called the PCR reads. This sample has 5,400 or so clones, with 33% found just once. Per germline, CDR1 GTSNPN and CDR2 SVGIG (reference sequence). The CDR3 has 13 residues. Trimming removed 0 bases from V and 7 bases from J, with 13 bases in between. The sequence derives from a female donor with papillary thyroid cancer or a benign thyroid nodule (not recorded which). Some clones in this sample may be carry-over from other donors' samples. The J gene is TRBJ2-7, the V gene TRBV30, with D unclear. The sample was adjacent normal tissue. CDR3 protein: CAWSVGPSAEQYF. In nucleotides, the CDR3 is TGTGCCTGGAGTGTAGGACCGTCGGCGGAGCAGTACTTC.